This is a list of T cell receptor beta chains from one sample in a study of T cell repertoires and HLA-DP antigens. Sequenced by immunoSEQ multiplex PCR; TCRdb stores in-frame clones only, minus some. Of 65,000 to 90,000 clones in the sample, 80% were seen once. Their antigens remain unidentified. The sample comprised CD4+ T cells from PBMCs. The origin of the receptors is a man in his sixties in good health and CMV-seronegative. Both conserved end residues are part of each CDR3. D genes are given only for firm matches. Size values are once, few and many counts, or a class for expanded clones, and some rows have none.

V gene: TRBV4-3
clone size: NA
J gene: TRBJ1-6
D gene: TRBD1
CDR3 protein: CASSQVAGGSNSPLHF
CDR3 DNA: TGCGCCAGCAGCCAAGTGGCAGGGGGAAGTAATTCACCCCTCCACTTT

V gene: TRBV4-3
clone size: NA
J gene: TRBJ2-3
D gene: NA
CDR3 protein: CASSARDWHTDTQYF
CDR3 DNA: TGCGCCAGCTCCGCTAGGGACTGGCACACAGATACGCAGTATTTT

V gene: TRBV6-1
clone size: NA
J gene: TRBJ1-1
D gene: NA
CDR3 protein: CASSEARAVNAFF
CDR3 DNA: TGTGCCAGCAGTGAAGCGCGGGCAGTGAATGCTTTCTTT

V gene: TRBV10-3
clone size: NA
J gene: TRBJ1-6
D gene: TRBD1
CDR3 protein: CAISEGTVDNSPLHF
CDR3 DNA: TGTGCCATCAGTGAGGGGACAGTCGATAATTCACCCCTCCACTTT

V gene: TRBV21-1
clone size: NA
J gene: TRBJ1-5
D gene: NA
CDR3 protein: CASSKEDSSPYSNQPQHF
CDR3 DNA: TGTGCCAGCAGCAAAGAAGACAGTTCCCCATATAGCAATCAGCCCCAGCATTTT

V gene: TRBV15
clone size: NA
J gene: TRBJ2-4
D gene: TRBD1
CDR3 protein: CATSKDRGGNIQYF
CDR3 DNA: TGTGCCACCAGTAAGGACAGGGGAGGGAACATTCAGTACTTC

V gene: TRBV6-5
clone size: NA
J gene: TRBJ1-6
D gene: TRBD1
CDR3 protein: CASSSGQGAYSPLHF
CDR3 DNA: TGTGCCAGCAGTTCCGGACAGGGGGCATATTCACCCCTCCACTTT

V gene: TRBV4-1
clone size: NA
J gene: TRBJ1-6
D gene: TRBD1
CDR3 protein: CASSPTGVNDNSPLHF
CDR3 DNA: TGCGCCAGCAGCCCGACAGGGGTCAATGATAATTCACCCCTCCACTTT

V gene: TRBV6-5
clone size: NA
J gene: TRBJ1-1
D gene: NA
CDR3 protein: CASSYSVGNPEAFF
CDR3 DNA: TGTGCCAGCAGTTACTCGGTAGGGAACCCTGAAGCTTTCTTT

V gene: TRBV5-6
clone size: NA
J gene: TRBJ1-6
D gene: TRBD1
CDR3 protein: CASSLVGTDYNSPLHF
CDR3 DNA: TGTGCCAGCAGCTTGGTCGGGACAGATTATAATTCACCCCTCCACTTT

V gene: TRBV6-1
clone size: NA
J gene: TRBJ2-1
D gene: NA
CDR3 protein: CASSEEVSSYNEQFF
CDR3 DNA: TGTGCCAGCAGTGAGGAGGTGAGCTCCTACAATGAGCAGTTCTTC

V gene: TRBV2
clone size: NA
J gene: TRBJ2-3
D gene: NA
CDR3 protein: CASSERRASTDTQYF
CDR3 DNA: TGTGCCAGCAGTGAAAGGCGGGCCAGCACAGATACGCAGTATTTT

V gene: TRBV23-1
clone size: few
J gene: TRBJ1-2
D gene: NA
CDR3 protein: CASSQEKQGGDYGYTF
CDR3 DNA: TGCGCCAGCAGTCAAGAGAAACAGGGAGGAGACTATGGCTACACCTTC

V gene: TRBV4-1
clone size: NA
J gene: TRBJ1-6
D gene: TRBD1
CDR3 protein: CASSRGQGDYNSPLHF
CDR3 DNA: TGCGCCAGCAGCCGGGGACAGGGGGATTATAATTCACCCCTCCACTTT

V gene: TRBV5-1
clone size: NA
J gene: TRBJ2-3
D gene: NA
CDR3 protein: CASSLRGGDSTDTQYF
CDR3 DNA: TGCGCCAGCAGCTTAAGGGGGGGCGATAGCACAGATACGCAGTATTTT

V gene: TRBV28
clone size: NA
J gene: TRBJ1-2
D gene: NA
CDR3 protein: CASSLGPAYGYTF
CDR3 DNA: TGTGCCAGCAGCCTTGGGCCCGCCTATGGCTACACCTTC

V gene: TRBV7-8
clone size: NA
J gene: TRBJ1-4
D gene: TRBD1
CDR3 protein: CASSPGRGPATNEKLFF
CDR3 DNA: TGTGCCAGCAGCCCAGGCAGGGGGCCCGCAACTAATGAAAAACTGTTTTTT

V gene: TRBV30
clone size: NA
J gene: TRBJ1-5
D gene: NA
CDR3 protein: CAWTDGYNQPQHF
CDR3 DNA: TGTGCCTGGACGGACGGTTACAATCAGCCCCAGCATTTT

V gene: TRBV27
clone size: NA
J gene: TRBJ1-1
D gene: TRBD1
CDR3 protein: CASSSRDRAAFF
CDR3 DNA: TGTGCCAGCAGTTCAAGGGACAGGGCAGCTTTCTTT

V gene: TRBV28
clone size: NA
J gene: TRBJ1-4
D gene: NA
CDR3 protein: CASSKLGSIPSNEKLFF
CDR3 DNA: TGTGCCAGCAGTAAATTAGGATCCATCCCTTCTAATGAAAAACTGTTTTTT

V gene: TRBV19
clone size: NA
J gene: TRBJ2-7
D gene: TRBD1
CDR3 protein: CATRDRGHEQYF
CDR3 DNA: TGTGCCACCCGGGACAGGGGTCACGAGCAGTACTTC